This T cell receptor beta chain was identified during a study of T cell changes during pregnancy in multiple sclerosis. Clones were read by immunoSEQ multiplex PCR, and TCRdb kept only the in-frame ones, dropping some. The sample consists of tens of thousands of clones, 80% to 90% of them appearing once. The germline gives CDR1 GTSNPN, CDR2 SVGIG (reference sequence). V trimming: 7 bases; J trimming: 0 bases; junction bases outside the gene matches: 12. This CDR3 has 17 amino acids. Sequencing used CD8+ T cells from peripheral blood mononuclear cells, obtained in the first trimester of pregnancy. This clonotype was obtained from a female donor in good health, enrolled as a control in a pregnancy study. J is TRBJ2-3 and V is TRBV30; TRBD2 agrees at 11 bases. The CDR3 reads CAFGRPSGGSSTDTQYF. CDR3 bases: TGTGCCTTTGGTCGGCCTAGCGGGGGGTCTAGCACAGATACGCAGTATTTT.